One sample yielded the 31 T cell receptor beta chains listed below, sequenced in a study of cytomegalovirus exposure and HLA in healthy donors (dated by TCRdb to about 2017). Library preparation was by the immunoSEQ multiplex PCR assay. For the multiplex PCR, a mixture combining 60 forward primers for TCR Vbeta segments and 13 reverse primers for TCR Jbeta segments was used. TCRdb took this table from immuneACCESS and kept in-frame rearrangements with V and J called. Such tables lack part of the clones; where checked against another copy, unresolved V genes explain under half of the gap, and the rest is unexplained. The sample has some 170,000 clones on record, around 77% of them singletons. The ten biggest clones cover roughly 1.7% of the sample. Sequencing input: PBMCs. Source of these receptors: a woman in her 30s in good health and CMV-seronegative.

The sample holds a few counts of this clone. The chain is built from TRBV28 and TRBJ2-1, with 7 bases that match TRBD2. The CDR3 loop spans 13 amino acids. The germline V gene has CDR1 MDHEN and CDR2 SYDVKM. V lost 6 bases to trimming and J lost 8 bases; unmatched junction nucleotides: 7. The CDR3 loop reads CASRPTSRDEQFF. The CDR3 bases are TGTGCCAGCAGACCGACTAGCAGAGATGAGCAGTTCTTC.

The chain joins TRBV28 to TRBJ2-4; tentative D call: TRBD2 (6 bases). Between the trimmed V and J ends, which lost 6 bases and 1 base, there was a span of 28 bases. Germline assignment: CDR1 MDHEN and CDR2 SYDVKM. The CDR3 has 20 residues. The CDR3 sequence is CASRNVRRDRFDMAKNIQYF. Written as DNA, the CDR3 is TGTGCCAGCAGGAACGTTCGGAGGGACCGCTTCGATATGGCCAAAAACATTCAGTACTTC.

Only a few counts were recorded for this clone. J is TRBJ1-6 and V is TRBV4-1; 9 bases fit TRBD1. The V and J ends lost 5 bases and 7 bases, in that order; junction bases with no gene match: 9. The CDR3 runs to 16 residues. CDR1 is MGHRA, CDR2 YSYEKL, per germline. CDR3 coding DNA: TGCGCCAGCAGCATGCCCCAGGACAGGGGAAATTCACCCCTCCACTTT. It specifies CASSMPQDRGNSPLHF.

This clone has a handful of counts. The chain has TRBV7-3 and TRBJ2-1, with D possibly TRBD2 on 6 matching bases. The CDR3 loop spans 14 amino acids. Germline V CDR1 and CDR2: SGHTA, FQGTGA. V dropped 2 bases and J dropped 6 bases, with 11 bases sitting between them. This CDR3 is CASSLAGTFNEQFF. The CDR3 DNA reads TGTGCCAGCAGCTTAGCGGGGACCTTCAATGAGCAGTTCTTC.

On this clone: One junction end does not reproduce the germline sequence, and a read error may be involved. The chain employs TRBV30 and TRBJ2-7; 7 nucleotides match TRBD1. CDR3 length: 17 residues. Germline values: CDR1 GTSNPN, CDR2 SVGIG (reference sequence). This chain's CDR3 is CAWSIMMGRTGSFEQYF. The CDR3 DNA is TGTGCCTGGAGCATTATGATGGGAAGGACAGGCTCCTTCGAGCAGTACTTC.

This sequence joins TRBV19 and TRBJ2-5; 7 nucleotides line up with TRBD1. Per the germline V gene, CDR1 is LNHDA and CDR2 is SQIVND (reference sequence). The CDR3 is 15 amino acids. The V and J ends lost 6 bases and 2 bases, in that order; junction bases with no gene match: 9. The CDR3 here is CASRPSLTGQETQYF. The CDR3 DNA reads TGTGCCAGTAGACCTTCATTGACAGGGCAAGAGACCCAGTACTTC.

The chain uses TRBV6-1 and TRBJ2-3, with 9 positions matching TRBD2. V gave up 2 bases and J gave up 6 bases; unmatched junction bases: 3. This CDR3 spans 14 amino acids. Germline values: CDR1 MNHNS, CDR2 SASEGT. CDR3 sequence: CASSEQGTSDTQYF. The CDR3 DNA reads TGTGCCAGCAGTGAACAAGGGACTAGCGATACGCAGTATTTT.

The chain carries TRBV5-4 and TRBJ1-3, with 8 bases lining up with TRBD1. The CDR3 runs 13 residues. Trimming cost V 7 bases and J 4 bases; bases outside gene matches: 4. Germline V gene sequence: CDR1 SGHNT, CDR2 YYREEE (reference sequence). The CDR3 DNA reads TGTGCCAGCTCCTGGACAGGGGGAAACACCATATATTTT. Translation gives CASSWTGGNTIYF.

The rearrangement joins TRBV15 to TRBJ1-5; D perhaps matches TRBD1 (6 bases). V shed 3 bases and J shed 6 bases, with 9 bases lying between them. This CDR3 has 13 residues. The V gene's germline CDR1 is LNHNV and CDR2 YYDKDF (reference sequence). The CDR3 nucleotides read TGTGCCACCAGCAGCAGGGGTGGTCAGCCCCAGCATTTT. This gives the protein CATSSRGGQPQHF.

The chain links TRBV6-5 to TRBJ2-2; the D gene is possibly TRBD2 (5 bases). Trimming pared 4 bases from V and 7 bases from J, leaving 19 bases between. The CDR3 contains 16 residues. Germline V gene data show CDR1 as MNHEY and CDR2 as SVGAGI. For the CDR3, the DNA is TGTGCCAGCAGTTTCCCTACTGGCGGGTCAGGCGGGGAGCTGTTTTTT. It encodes CASSFPTGGSGGELFF.

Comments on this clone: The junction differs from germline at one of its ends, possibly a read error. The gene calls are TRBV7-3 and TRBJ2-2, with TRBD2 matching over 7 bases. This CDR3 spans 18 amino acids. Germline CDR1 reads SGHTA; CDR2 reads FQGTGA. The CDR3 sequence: CASSLTPSTGTITGELFF. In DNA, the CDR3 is TGTGCCAGCAGCCTAACGCCATCCACCGGGACTATCACCGGGGAGCTGTTTTTT.

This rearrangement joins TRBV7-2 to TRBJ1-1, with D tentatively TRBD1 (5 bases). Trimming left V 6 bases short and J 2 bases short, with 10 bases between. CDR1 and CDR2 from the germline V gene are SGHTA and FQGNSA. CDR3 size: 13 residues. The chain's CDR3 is CASSPTGNTEAFF. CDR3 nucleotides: TGTGCCAGCAGTCCAACAGGCAACACTGAAGCTTTCTTT.

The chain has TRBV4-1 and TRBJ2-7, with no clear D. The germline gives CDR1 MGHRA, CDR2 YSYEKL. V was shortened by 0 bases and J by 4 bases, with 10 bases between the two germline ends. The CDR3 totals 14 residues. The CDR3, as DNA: TGCGCCAGCAGCCAAGACCCCGGTCTATACGAGCAGTACTTC. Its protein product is CASSQDPGLYEQYF.

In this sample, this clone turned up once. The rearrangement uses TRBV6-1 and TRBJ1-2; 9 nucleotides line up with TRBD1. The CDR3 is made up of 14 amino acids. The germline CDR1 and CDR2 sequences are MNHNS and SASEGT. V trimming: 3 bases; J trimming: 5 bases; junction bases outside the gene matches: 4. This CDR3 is CASSEDRGRYGYTF. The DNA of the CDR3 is TGTGCCAGCAGTGAGGACAGGGGCAGGTATGGCTACACCTTC.

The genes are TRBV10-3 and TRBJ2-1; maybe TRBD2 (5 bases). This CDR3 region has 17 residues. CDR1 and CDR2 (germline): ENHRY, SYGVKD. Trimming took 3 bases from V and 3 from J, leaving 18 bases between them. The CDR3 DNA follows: TGTGCCATCAGTGAAGGTAGCGAGACGTCGTTCTACAATGAGCAGTTCTTC. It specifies CAISEGSETSFYNEQFF.

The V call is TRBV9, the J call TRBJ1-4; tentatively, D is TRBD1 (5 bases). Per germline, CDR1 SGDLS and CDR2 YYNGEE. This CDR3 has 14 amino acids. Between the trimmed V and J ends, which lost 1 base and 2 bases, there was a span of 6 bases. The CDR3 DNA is TGTGCCAGCAGCGTAAGACAGACTAATGAAAAACTGTTTTTT. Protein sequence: CASSVRQTNEKLFF. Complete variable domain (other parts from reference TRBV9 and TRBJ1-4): DSGVTQTPKHLITATGQRVTLRCSPRSGDLSVYWYQQSLDQGLQFLIQYYNGEERAKGNILERFSAQQFPDLHSELNLSSLELGDSALYFCASSVRQTNEKLFFGSGTQLSVL.

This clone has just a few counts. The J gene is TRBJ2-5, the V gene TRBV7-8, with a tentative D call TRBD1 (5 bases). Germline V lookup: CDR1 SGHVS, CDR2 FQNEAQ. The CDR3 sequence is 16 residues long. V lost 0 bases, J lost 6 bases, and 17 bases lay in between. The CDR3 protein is CASSLAQLGEGQTQYF. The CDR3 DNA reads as TGTGCCAGCAGCTTAGCGCAGTTAGGGGAAGGACAGACCCAGTACTTC.

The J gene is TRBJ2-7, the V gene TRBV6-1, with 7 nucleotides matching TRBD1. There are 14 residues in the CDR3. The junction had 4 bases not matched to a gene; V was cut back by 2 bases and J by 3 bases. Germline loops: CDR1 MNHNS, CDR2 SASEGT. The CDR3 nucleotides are TGTGCCAGCAGTGAACTATGGGACAGCTACGAGCAGTACTTC. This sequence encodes CASSELWDSYEQYF.

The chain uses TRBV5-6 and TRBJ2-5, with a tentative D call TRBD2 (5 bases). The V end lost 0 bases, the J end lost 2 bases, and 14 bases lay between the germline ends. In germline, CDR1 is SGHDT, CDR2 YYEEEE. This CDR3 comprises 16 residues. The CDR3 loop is CASSLVAPLAQETQYF. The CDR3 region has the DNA TGTGCCAGCAGCTTGGTTGCTCCCCTAGCTCAAGAGACCCAGTACTTC.

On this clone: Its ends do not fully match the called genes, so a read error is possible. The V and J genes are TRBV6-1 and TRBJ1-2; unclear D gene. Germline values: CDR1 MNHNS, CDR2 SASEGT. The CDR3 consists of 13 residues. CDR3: CASNDGLNYGYPF. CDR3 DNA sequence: TGTGCCAGCAACGACGGATTGAACTATGGCTACCCCTTC.

CDR3 nucleotide sequence: TGTGCCAGCAGCTTAGCGGGGCCCGGGGAGCTGTTTTTT. Its protein product is CASSLAGPGELFF. The chain combines TRBV7-8 with TRBJ2-2, with D maybe TRBD1 (5 bases). This CDR3 has 13 residues. Trimming took off 0 bases at V and 6 bases at J, with 5 bases between the two ends. Germline V CDR1 and CDR2: SGHVS, FQNEAQ.

The CDR3: CASRPGGVDQPQHF. The CDR3 DNA sequence: TGTGCCAGCAGACCCGGGGGAGTCGATCAGCCCCAGCATTTT. The chain couples TRBV28 to TRBJ1-5, with D perhaps matching TRBD1 (5 bases). V was cut by 6 bases and J by 5 bases, with 14 bases left in between. CDR1 and CDR2 from the germline V gene are MDHEN and SYDVKM. The length of the CDR3 is 14 residues.

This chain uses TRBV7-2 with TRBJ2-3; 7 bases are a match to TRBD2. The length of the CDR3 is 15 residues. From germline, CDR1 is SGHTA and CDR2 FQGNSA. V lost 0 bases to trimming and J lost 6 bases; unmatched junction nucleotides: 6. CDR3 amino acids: CASSLAGRGGDTQYF. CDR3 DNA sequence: TGTGCCAGCAGCTTAGCTGGGCGGGGAGGGGATACGCAGTATTTT.

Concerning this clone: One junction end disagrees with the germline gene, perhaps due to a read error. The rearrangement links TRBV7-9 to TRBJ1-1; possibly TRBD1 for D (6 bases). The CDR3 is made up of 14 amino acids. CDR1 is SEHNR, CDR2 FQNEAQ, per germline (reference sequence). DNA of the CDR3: TGTTCCAGCAGCTTTCAGGGGAAGAACACTGAAGCTTTCTTT. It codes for CSSSFQGKNTEAFF.

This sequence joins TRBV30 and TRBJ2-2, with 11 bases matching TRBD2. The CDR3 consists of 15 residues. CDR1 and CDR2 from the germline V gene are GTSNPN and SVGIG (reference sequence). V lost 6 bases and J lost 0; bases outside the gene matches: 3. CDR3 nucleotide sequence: TGTGCCTGTGGGACTAGCGGATCGAACACCGGGGAGCTGTTTTTT. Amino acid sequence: CACGTSGSNTGELFF. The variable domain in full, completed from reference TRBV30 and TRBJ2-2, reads SQTIHQWPATLVQPVGSPLSLECTVEGTSNPNLYWYRQAAGRGLQLLFYSVGIGQISSEVPQNLSASRPQDRQFILSSKKLLLSDSGFYLCACGTSGSNTGELFFGEGSRLTVL.

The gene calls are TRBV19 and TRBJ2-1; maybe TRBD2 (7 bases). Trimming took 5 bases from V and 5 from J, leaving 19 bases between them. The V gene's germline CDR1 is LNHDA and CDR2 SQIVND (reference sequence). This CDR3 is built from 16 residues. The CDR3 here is CASSWGGGGGHNEQFF. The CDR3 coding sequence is TGTGCCAGTAGTTGGGGCGGGGGAGGGGGACACAATGAGCAGTTCTTC.

The CDR3 sequence is CAWKQEGPEAFF. CDR3 in DNA: TGTGCCTGGAAACAGGAGGGCCCTGAAGCTTTCTTT. V usage is TRBV30 and J usage is TRBJ1-1; weak D call: TRBD1 (5 bases). The CDR3 covers 12 residues. V was shortened by 4 bases and J by 6 bases, with 12 bases between the two germline ends. Germline CDR1 GTSNPN, CDR2 SVGIG (reference sequence).

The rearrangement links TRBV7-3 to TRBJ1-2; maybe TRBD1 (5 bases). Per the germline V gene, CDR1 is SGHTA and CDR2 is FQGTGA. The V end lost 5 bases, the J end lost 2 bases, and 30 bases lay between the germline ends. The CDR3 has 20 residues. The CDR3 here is CASSLRGTENFLTPNYGYTF. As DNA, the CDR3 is TGTGCCAGCAGCCTACGGGGGACGGAGAACTTTCTTACACCGAACTATGGCTACACCTTC.

The DNA for the CDR3 is TGTGCCAGCAGCTTCGGACTAGGCGTAGATACGCAGTATTTT. Protein sequence: CASSFGLGVDTQYF. The V call is TRBV11-2, the J call TRBJ2-3; 7 positions agree with TRBD2. The ends lost 3 bases at V and 5 bases at J; junction bases unmatched: 5. Germline CDR1 SGHAT, CDR2 FQNNGV. This CDR3 comprises 14 residues.

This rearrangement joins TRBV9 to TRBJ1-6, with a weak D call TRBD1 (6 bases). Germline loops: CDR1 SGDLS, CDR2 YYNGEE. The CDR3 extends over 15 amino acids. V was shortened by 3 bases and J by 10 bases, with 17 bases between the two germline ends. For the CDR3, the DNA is TGTGCCAGCAGCGAGTCAGTACAGGGAACCTCACCCCTCCACTTT. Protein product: CASSESVQGTSPLHF.

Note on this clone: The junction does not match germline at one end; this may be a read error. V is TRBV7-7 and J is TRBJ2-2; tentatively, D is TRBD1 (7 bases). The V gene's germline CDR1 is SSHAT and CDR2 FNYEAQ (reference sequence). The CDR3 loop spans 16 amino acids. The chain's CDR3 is CASSLSGGLNTGELFF. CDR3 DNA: TGTGCTAGCAGCTTATCAGGGGGACTTAACACCGGGGAGCTGTTTTTT.